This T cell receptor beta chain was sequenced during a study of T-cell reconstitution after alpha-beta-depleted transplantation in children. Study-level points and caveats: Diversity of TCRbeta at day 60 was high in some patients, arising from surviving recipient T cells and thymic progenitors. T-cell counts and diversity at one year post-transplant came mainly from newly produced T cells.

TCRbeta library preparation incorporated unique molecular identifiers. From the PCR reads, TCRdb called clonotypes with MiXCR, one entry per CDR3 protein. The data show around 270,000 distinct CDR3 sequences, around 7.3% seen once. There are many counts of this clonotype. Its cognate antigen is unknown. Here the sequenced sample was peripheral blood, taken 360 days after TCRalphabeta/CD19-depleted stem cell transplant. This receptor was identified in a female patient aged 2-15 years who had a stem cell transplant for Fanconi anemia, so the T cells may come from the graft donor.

The CDR3 nucleotides are TGTGCCAGCAGTAGGCCCACGGGGCCTAGGGCTGGAAACACCATATATTTT. Its translation is CASSRPTGPRAGNTIYF. The gene calls are TRBV12-3 or TRBV12-4 and TRBJ1-3; tentative D call: TRBD1 (5 bases). V was clipped by 5 bases and J by 2 bases, with 19 bases between them. This CDR3 spans 17 amino acids.